This T cell receptor (beta chain) was sequenced during a study of blood T cell repertoires in COVID-19. This table comes from immunoSEQ multiplex PCR, and its TCRdb copy is limited to in-frame clones, with some not included. There are some 170,000 clones in the sample; 81% occur only once, and 11% lies in the top ten. The TCR comes from a man between 60 and 70 years old with active or convalescent COVID-19. Sequenced: peripheral blood.

CDR3 DNA: TGTGCCAGCAGTTACAGGACAGATTATGGCTACACCTTC. This translates into CASSYRTDYGYTF. The V and J genes are TRBV6-5 and TRBJ1-2; D may be TRBD1 (6 bases). Germline V gives CDR1 MNHEY, CDR2 SVGAGI. The CDR3 is 13 residues long. Trimming removed 2 bases at V and 5 bases at J, with 9 bases between.